This T cell receptor beta chain was sequenced for a study of beta chain features in type 1 diabetes. Study results and caveats: Moderately but significantly shorter TCRB CDR3s were found in Type 1 diabetes patients in all four CD4+ subsets.

Expressed TCRB transcripts were sequenced after all isolated RNA was converted to cDNA. TCRdb's copy holds only in-frame clones and misses some; the assay was immunoSEQ multiplex PCR. The profile shows more than 300,000 clones, over 13% of them singletons. Germline loops: CDR1 MDHEN, CDR2 SYDVKM. The CDR3 runs to 15 residues. With 5 bases clipped from V and 3 bases from J, the junction kept 7 bases outside the gene matches. This clone has more than one count but fewer than ten. Its antigen remains unidentified. There was one heparinised blood draw per donor, averaging about 120 mL. J is TRBJ1-2 and V is TRBV28; TRBD1 matches 9 bases. The sample comprised naive CD4+ T cells from blood. The origin of this receptor is a woman aged 18-29 years in good health. Here the CDR3 DNA reads TGTGCCAGCAGTCCGAGGACAGGGGCGTACTATGGCTACACCTTC. Its protein product is CASSPRTGAYYGYTF.